The clone carrying this T cell receptor beta chain was seen more than once but under ten times. The antigen is unknown. Generated by immunoSEQ multiplex PCR, the TCRdb table keeps only in-frame clones and is missing some. Of about 19,000 clones listed, roughly two fifths were seen once; the top ten hold about 6.1%. The sample is drawn from a study of siplizumab effects on memory and regulatory T cells. Researchers maintained the mixed lymphocyte reaction cells in coculture at 37°C for six to seven days. The study, taken as a whole, reports: Among alloreactive clones, only a minor fraction mapped to unstimulated subsets.

After removal of 4 bases from V and 8 bases from J, the junction contained 4 bases not matched to a gene. Germline CDR1 SNHLY, CDR2 FYNNEI. This CDR3 has 13 residues. The TCR sequence derives from a human donor in good health; the cells came from an allogeneic mixed lymphocyte reaction. Some clones in this sample may be carry-over from other donors' samples. This chain uses TRBV2 with TRBJ1-2; 10 bases match TRBD1. The source material was CFSE-low (dividing) CD4+ T cells sorted from an allogeneic mixed lymphocyte reaction. Here the CDR3 reads CASSGQGAKGYTF. The CDR3 DNA is TGTGCCAGCAGTGGACAGGGGGCGAAGGGCTACACCTTC.